This T cell receptor (beta chain) was sequenced during a study of CD8 T cells in ankylosing spondylitis listed by TCRdb under 2017. Regarding the complete study: T cell receptor beta repertoires were profiled in healthy donors and ankylosing spondylitis patients so that disease-linked TCR variants could be found. The full study cohort was made up of 25 ankylosing spondylitis patients and about a hundred healthy donors. Peripheral blood was sampled, and synovial fluid was additionally collected from ankylosing spondylitis patients. What the authors observed across the whole study: The disease-linked clones showed a CD8+ phenotype and occurred at relatively low frequencies in peripheral blood. The disease-linked clones were reported as significantly enriched in matched synovial fluid samples from ankylosing spondylitis patients. Blood from ankylosing spondylitis patients appeared to be characterized by a TCR beta motif composed of about eight highly homologous amino acid variants. Some motif variants were previously reported in synovial fluid and blood of reactive arthritis patients, suggesting common disease-initiation mechanisms.

This clonotype was recorded many times. Its antigen specificity is not known. No base qualities exist here, and no much larger clone lies one base off it. Its CDR3 holds 19 amino acids, cysteine through phenylalanine. Left in the record is the CDR3 DNA by itself, 57 bases read in frame from the first base. From a lookup of the germline V gene, CDR1 and CDR2 are MGHRA and YSYEKL. Trimmed from V: 0 bases; trimmed from J: 4 bases; junction bases lacking a gene match: 13. The sequencer listed for this sample is Illumina HiSeq 2500. Quantitative 5'-RACE with molecular barcodes was the method used to prepare the TCR beta libraries. On the study's bioinformatics: A new computational method, built on a probabilistic model of VDJ rearrangement, was used to identify disease-linked TCR variants. TCRdb applied fastp at Q25 and MiXCR to the public reads, then kept only in-frame beta chains. Every CDR3 protein is listed once, alongside the most common genes and DNA of its rows. It is TCRdb's table, rather than the study itself, that gives the V and J calls and clone size. For this sample the table gives 85,000 to 100,000 distinct CDR3 sequences, of which roughly 10% were detected only once. The top ten clones comprise roughly 5.6% of the sample.

The source is a male donor with ankylosing spondylitis or in good health (not recorded which). The sequence is built from TRBV4-1 and TRBJ2-5, with 11 bases matching TRBD2. The sequenced material came from blood, either unsorted or a sorted T cell fraction (not recorded which). In nucleotides, the sequence is TGCGCCAGCAGCCAAGATACCTGGGCTAGCGGGGGGCCAAGAGAGACCCAGTACTTC. This codes for CASSQDTWASGGPRETQYF.